The clone carrying this TCR beta chain was seen more than once but under ten times. The target antigen is unknown. The data originate from a study of T cells after yellow fever vaccination. As for the study in general: Libraries from low-cell-number fractions were prepared with the SMART-Seq v4 Ultra Low Input RNA kit.

A single record per CDR3 protein comes from TCRdb applying MiXCR to the 5' RACE reads. This sample yields hundreds of thousands of distinct CDR3 sequences, of which 9% to 15% are seen a single time; around 14% belongs to the top ten. The study's findings and limits: Sorted repertoires could include abundant contaminating clonotypes from bulk cells. Once the booster was given, most primary-vaccination clones reappeared, at just under 98% for CD4 and roughly 85% for CD8.

This sequence originates from a man aged 30 to 45 who received the YFV17D yellow fever vaccine. Sequencing used PBMCs, obtained on the day of the yellow fever booster vaccination.

The CDR3 DNA sequence: TGTGCCAGCAGCGGAGACAGGGGAGGGGACAATGAGCAGTTCTTC. This codes for CASSGDRGGDNEQFF. V gene TRBV7-2 combines with J gene TRBJ2-1, with D perhaps matching TRBD1 (8 bases). V was trimmed by 5 bases and J by 5 bases, leaving 16 bases between them. The CDR3 totals 15 residues. Germline V gene sequence: CDR1 SGHTA, CDR2 FQGNSA.